This T cell receptor (beta chain) originates from a study of blood T cell repertoires in COVID-19. Study-level background: Sample material is recorded as cDNA or gDNA derived from T cells, B-cell-depleted T cells, or PBMCs.

In germline, CDR1 is SGHNT, CDR2 YYREEE (reference sequence). Trimming took off 7 bases at V and 1 base at J, with 17 bases between the two ends. The CDR3 runs to 15 residues. Enrollment of patients from Seattle took place during active infection, with longitudinal follow-up. Authors' processing steps: Reference gene primer amplification gave estimated nucleated cell counts. Sequencing used immunoSEQ multiplex PCR; TCRdb keeps in-frame clones, though not all of them. Clone size and the V and J calls come from that table; the DNA yielded D and trimming. The repertoire holds about 130,000 clones, with 80% to 90% as singletons.

The sequence came from a man aged 55 to 70 with COVID-19, enrolled during active disease. J is TRBJ2-5 and V is TRBV5-4; a weak D match, TRBD2 (7 bases). The sequenced sample consisted of peripheral blood. The CDR3 DNA reads TGTGCCAGCTACTTTGGGGGGGCTGGCCAAGAGACCCAGTACTTC. Amino acids: CASYFGGAGQETQYF.